These 24 T cell receptor beta chains were all obtained from the same sample, sequenced in a study of cytomegalovirus exposure and HLA in healthy donors. Primers for the PCR totalled 60 Vbeta and 13 Jbeta. The assay was immunoSEQ multiplex PCR, and TCRdb's table has in-frame clones only and misses some. The listing contains around 200,000 clones. Sequenced sample: PBMCs. Receptors originate from a girl aged 2-10 years in good health and CMV-seropositive.

V usage is TRBV7-8 and J usage is TRBJ2-1, with D perhaps TRBD2 (6 bases). The length of the CDR3 is 15 residues. The germline CDR1 and CDR2 sequences are SGHVS and FQNEAQ. V was pared by 4 bases and J by 3 bases, with 13 bases between. The CDR3 DNA sequence: TGTGCCAGCAGCTCCATGGAGGGAAACTACAATGAGCAGTTCTTC. This translates into CASSSMEGNYNEQFF.

The chain employs TRBV27 and TRBJ2-3, with D possibly being TRBD2 (6 bases). The ends were cut back, 3 bases at V and 2 bases at J, with 15 bases in the middle. Germline V gene data show CDR1 as MNHEY and CDR2 as SMNVEV (reference sequence). The CDR3 is 16 amino acids. CDR3 sequence: CASSFPGGGNTDTQYF. CDR3 nucleotide sequence: TGTGCCAGCAGTTTCCCTGGCGGAGGGAACACAGATACGCAGTATTTT.

The V call is TRBV18, the J call TRBJ1-1; no clear D gene. CDR3 length equals 14 residues. The germline CDR1 and CDR2 sequences are KGHSH and LQKENI. With 0 bases removed from V and 1 base from J, the gap between germline ends came to 6 bases. The CDR3 protein is CASSPPGKNTEAFF. The CDR3 DNA sequence: TGTGCCAGCTCACCACCTGGCAAGAACACTGAAGCTTTCTTT. The entire variable domain, with the rest obtained from reference TRBV18 and TRBJ1-1, is as follows: NAGVMQNPRHLVRRRGQEARLRCSPMKGHSHVYWYRQLPEEGLKFMVYLQKENIIDESGMPKERFSAEFPKEGPSILRIQQVVRGDSAAYFCASSPPGKNTEAFFGQGTRLTVV.

This chain links TRBV6-5 with TRBJ1-1; perhaps TRBD1 as D (5 bases). The CDR3 consists of 16 residues. Per germline, CDR1 MNHEY and CDR2 SVGAGI. The V end was cut by 0 bases, the J end by 2 bases, with 13 bases between. Here the CDR3 reads CASSYSIRTPNTEAFF. In nucleotides, the CDR3 is TGTGCCAGCAGTTACTCGATACGGACACCTAACACTGAAGCTTTCTTT.

The V and J genes are TRBV7-6 and TRBJ2-7, with a possible D match to TRBD2 (7 bases). The CDR3 runs to 15 residues. Germline V gene data show CDR1 as SGHVS and CDR2 as FNYEAQ. V lost 6 bases and J 3 bases, leaving 18 bases between the germline ends. Here the CDR3 reads CASSAGAGEIYEQYF. The CDR3 DNA sequence: TGTGCCAGCAGTGCGGGGGCGGGAGAAATCTACGAGCAGTACTTC.

The CDR3 loop reads CASSFPLRDRQYEQYF. The CDR3 DNA is TGTGCCAGCAGTTTCCCACTCCGGGACAGACAGTACGAGCAGTACTTC. The chain is built from TRBV28 and TRBJ2-7, with TRBD1 matching 7 bases. V lost 3 bases, J lost 4 bases, and 12 bases stayed unmatched. The CDR3 is made up of 16 amino acids. CDR1 and CDR2 from the germline V gene are MDHEN and SYDVKM. Combining the CDR3 with reference TRBV28 and TRBJ2-7 gives the whole variable domain DVKVTQSSRYLVKRTGEKVFLECVQDMDHENMFWYRQDPGLGLRLIYFSYDVKMKEKGDIPEGYSVSREKKERFSLILESASTNQTSMYLCASSFPLRDRQYEQYFGPGTRLTVT.

The rearrangement links TRBV7-6 to TRBJ1-5; TRBD1 is a possible D gene (6 bases). Germline loops: CDR1 SGHVS, CDR2 FNYEAQ. This CDR3 spans 15 amino acids. The V end was cut by 1 base, the J end by 0 bases, with 7 bases between. This CDR3 reads CASSLGTASNQPQHF. CDR3 nucleotides: TGTGCCAGCAGCTTAGGGACAGCTAGCAATCAGCCCCAGCATTTT.

V usage is TRBV28 and J usage is TRBJ2-3; 10 bases map to TRBD2. CDR3 size: 17 residues. Losses at the gene ends were 4 bases for V and 6 bases for J; bases not matched to a gene: 13. The germline V gene has CDR1 MDHEN and CDR2 SYDVKM. CDR3 residues: CASSSVGSGRGLDTQYF. CDR3 nucleotides: TGTGCCAGCAGTTCCGTGGGCAGCGGGAGGGGGTTGGATACGCAGTATTTT.

The rearrangement links TRBV9 to TRBJ2-5; 8 nucleotides align to TRBD2. The CDR3 runs to 15 residues. The V segment lost 4 bases and the J segment 5 bases; nucleotides outside the gene matches: 10. CDR1 is SGDLS and CDR2 is YYNGEE in the germline V gene. The CDR3 region has the DNA TGTGCCAGCAGCTTAGCCGGGACTAGTGCCGAGACCCAGTACTTC. This encodes CASSLAGTSAETQYF.

For the CDR3, the DNA is TGTGCCAGTAGCTTAGCGGCAGAAAGCACAGATACGCAGTATTTT. This encodes CASSLAAESTDTQYF. The V gene is TRBV19, the J gene TRBJ2-3, with D possibly TRBD2 on 6 matching bases. The CDR3 is 15 amino acids. The V gene lost 6 bases and the J gene lost 0 bases, with 13 bases spanning the gap. The germline V gene encodes CDR1 LNHDA and CDR2 SQIVND (reference sequence).

The chain employs TRBV2 and TRBJ1-5; D perhaps matches TRBD1 (5 bases). The CDR3 runs 15 residues. Germline-derived CDR1 and CDR2 are SNHLY and FYNNEI. Trimming left V 5 bases short and J 4 bases short, with 15 bases between. The CDR3 region is CASSSDTYPNQPQHF. CDR3 DNA: TGTGCCAGCAGTTCGGACACGTACCCGAATCAGCCCCAGCATTTT.

The V and J genes are TRBV15 and TRBJ2-7, with 11 bases fitting TRBD2. The length of the CDR3 is 15 residues. V lost 6 bases, J lost 5 bases, and 9 bases stayed unmatched. Germline CDR1 is LNHNV and CDR2 is YYDKDF (reference sequence). CDR3 bases: TGTGCCACCAGTGCTAGGCTAGCGGGAGGCAACGAGCAGTACTTC. It yields the protein CATSARLAGGNEQYF.

V usage is TRBV5-1 and J usage is TRBJ2-1; 10 bases are a match to TRBD2. Germline CDR1 SGHRS, CDR2 YFSETQ. With 0 bases clipped from V and 4 bases from J, the junction kept 7 bases outside the gene matches. The CDR3 is 17 amino acids. Here the CDR3 DNA reads TGCGCCAGCAGCTTGGCATTAGCGGGAGGACCTTACAATGAGCAGTTCTTC. It encodes CASSLALAGGPYNEQFF.

The V call is TRBV5-1, the J call TRBJ1-4; 10 bases agree with TRBD1. The CDR3 contains 15 residues. After removal of 7 bases from V and 6 bases from J, the junction contained 9 bases not matched to a gene. The germline V gene has CDR1 SGHRS and CDR2 YFSETQ. The CDR3 sequence is CASRRPGTGDEKLFF. The CDR3 DNA is TGCGCCAGCCGGAGGCCTGGGACAGGGGATGAAAAACTGTTTTTT.

This rearrangement joins TRBV28 to TRBJ2-1, with D tentatively TRBD2 (6 bases). V dropped 2 bases and J dropped 2 bases, with 10 bases sitting between them. Germline values: CDR1 MDHEN, CDR2 SYDVKM. CDR3 length: 15 residues. CDR3 amino acids: CASSLGGITYNEQFF. The DNA for the CDR3 is TGTGCCAGCAGTTTAGGGGGGATTACCTACAATGAGCAGTTCTTC. The complete variable domain, with remaining parts taken from reference TRBV28 and TRBJ2-1, reads DVKVTQSSRYLVKRTGEKVFLECVQDMDHENMFWYRQDPGLGLRLIYFSYDVKMKEKGDIPEGYSVSREKKERFSLILESASTNQTSMYLCASSLGGITYNEQFFGPGTRLTVL.

This chain connects TRBV5-4 to TRBJ2-5; TRBD2 agrees at 7 bases. CDR1 and CDR2 (germline): SGHNT, YYREEE (reference sequence). J was trimmed by 0 bases and V by 3 bases; bases with no gene match: 11. This CDR3 is built from 17 residues. The CDR3: CASSSVGAGTNQETQYF. The CDR3 DNA sequence: TGTGCCAGCAGCTCCGTTGGGGCAGGGACTAACCAAGAGACCCAGTACTTC. Using reference TRBV5-4 and TRBJ2-5 for the parts outside the CDR3, the full variable domain is ETGVTQSPTHLIKTRGQQVTLRCSSQSGHNTVSWYQQALGQGPQFIFQYYREEENGRGNFPPRFSGLQFPNYSSELNVNALELDDSALYLCASSSVGAGTNQETQYFGPGTRLLVL.

V and J are TRBV7-9 and TRBJ2-2; D might be TRBD1 (5 bases). Germline V gives CDR1 SEHNR, CDR2 FQNEAQ (reference sequence). V lost 6 bases to trimming and J lost 6 bases, with 14 bases between them. The CDR3 sequence is 14 residues long. The CDR3 region has the DNA TGTGCCAGCAGACACGACAGATTCCCCGGGGAGCTGTTTTTT. Residues: CASRHDRFPGELFF.

Concerning this clone itself: The sample carries other DNA sequences with the same CDR3. This chain links TRBV28 with TRBJ2-7; D may be TRBD1 (6 bases). Germline V gene sequence: CDR1 MDHEN, CDR2 SYDVKM. CDR3 size: 13 residues. The V end lost 5 bases, the J end lost 1 base, and 9 bases lay between the germline ends. The DNA for the CDR3 is TGTGCCAGCAGTCCCACAGGGTCCTACGAGCAGTACTTC. Amino acid sequence: CASSPTGSYEQYF.

The rearrangement joins TRBV2 to TRBJ2-6; 8 bases map to TRBD1. Trimming cost V 6 bases and J 4 bases; bases outside gene matches: 5. The CDR3 sequence is 15 residues long. Germline V gene sequence: CDR1 SNHLY, CDR2 FYNNEI. The CDR3 loop reads CASSRDRSGANVLTF. The CDR3 bases are TGTGCCAGCAGCCGGGACAGGTCCGGGGCCAACGTCCTGACTTTC.

The chain recombines TRBV29-1 with TRBJ2-7; TRBD2 matches 10 bases. J was trimmed by 4 bases and V by 1 base; bases with no gene match: 10. The CDR3 loop spans 16 amino acids. Germline V gene sequence: CDR1 SQVTM, CDR2 ANQGSEA. CDR3 sequence: CSVEGSRETSGYEQYF. In nucleotides, the CDR3 is TGCAGCGTTGAAGGATCCCGGGAGACTAGCGGGTACGAGCAGTACTTC.

The CDR3 loop reads CASRNTRETETQYF. CDR3 DNA sequence: TGTGCCAGCAGAAATACCAGGGAAACCGAGACCCAGTACTTC. The chain links TRBV6-5 to TRBJ2-5; tentative D call: TRBD1 (5 bases). V lost 6 bases and J lost 5, with 16 bases in between. The length of the CDR3 is 14 residues. CDR1 is MNHEY, CDR2 SVGAGI, per germline.

The chain couples TRBV7-9 to TRBJ2-7, with TRBD2 matching over 9 bases. CDR3 size: 14 residues. The V gene end was trimmed by 7 bases and the J gene end by 4 bases; junction bases not matched to a gene: 8. CDR1 SEHNR and CDR2 FQNEAQ come from the germline V gene (reference sequence). The CDR3 reads CASTIAGVGYEQYF. The CDR3 DNA is TGTGCCAGCACCATAGCGGGAGTCGGATACGAGCAGTACTTC.

The V gene is TRBV13, the J gene TRBJ1-2; tentative D call: TRBD1 (5 bases). The V end lost 1 base, the J end lost 6 bases, and 18 bases lay between the germline ends. This CDR3 is built from 16 residues. CDR1 PRHDT and CDR2 FYEKMQ come from the germline V gene (reference sequence). CDR3 nucleotide sequence: TGTGCCAGCAGCTTAGCTTGGCAGCAGGGATCCCATGGCTACACCTTC. This encodes CASSLAWQQGSHGYTF.

The rearrangement links TRBV15 to TRBJ1-1; D call uncertain. This CDR3 is 18 amino acids long. V shed 3 bases and J shed 3 bases, with 23 bases lying between them. Germline V gene data show CDR1 as LNHNV and CDR2 as YYDKDF (reference sequence). Here the CDR3 reads CATSRDRRHVPSDTEAFF. CDR3 bases: TGTGCCACCAGCAGGGATAGGCGACATGTCCCCTCGGACACTGAAGCTTTCTTT.